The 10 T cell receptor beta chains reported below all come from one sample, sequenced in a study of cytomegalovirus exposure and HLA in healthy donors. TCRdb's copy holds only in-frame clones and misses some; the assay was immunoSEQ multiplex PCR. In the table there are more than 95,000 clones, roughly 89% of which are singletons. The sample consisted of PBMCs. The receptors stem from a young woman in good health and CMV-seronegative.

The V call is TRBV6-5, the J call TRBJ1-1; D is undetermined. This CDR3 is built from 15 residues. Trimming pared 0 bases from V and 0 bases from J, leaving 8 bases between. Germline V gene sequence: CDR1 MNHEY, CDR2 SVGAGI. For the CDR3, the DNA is TGTGCCAGCAGTTACTCCGCGGTTCTGAACACTGAAGCTTTCTTT. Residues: CASSYSAVLNTEAFF.

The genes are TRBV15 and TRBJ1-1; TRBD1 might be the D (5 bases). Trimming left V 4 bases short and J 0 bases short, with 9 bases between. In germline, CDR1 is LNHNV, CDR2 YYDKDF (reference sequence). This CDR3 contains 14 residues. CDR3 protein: CATSTGGVNTEAFF. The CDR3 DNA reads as TGTGCCACCAGCACCGGAGGGGTGAACACTGAAGCTTTCTTT.

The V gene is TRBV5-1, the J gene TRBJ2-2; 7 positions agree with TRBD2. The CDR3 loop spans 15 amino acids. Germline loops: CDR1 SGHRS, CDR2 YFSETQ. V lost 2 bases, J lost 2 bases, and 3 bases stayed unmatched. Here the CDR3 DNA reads TGCGCCAGCAGCTTCGGGGGGTTAAACACCGGGGAGCTGTTTTTT. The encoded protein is CASSFGGLNTGELFF.

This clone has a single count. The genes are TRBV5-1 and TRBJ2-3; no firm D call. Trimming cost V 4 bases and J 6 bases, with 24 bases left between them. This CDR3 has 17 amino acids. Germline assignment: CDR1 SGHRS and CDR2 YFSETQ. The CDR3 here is CASSLLSDSLRQDTQYF. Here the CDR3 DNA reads TGCGCCAGCAGCCTTCTCTCAGACTCCTTACGCCAGGATACGCAGTATTTT.

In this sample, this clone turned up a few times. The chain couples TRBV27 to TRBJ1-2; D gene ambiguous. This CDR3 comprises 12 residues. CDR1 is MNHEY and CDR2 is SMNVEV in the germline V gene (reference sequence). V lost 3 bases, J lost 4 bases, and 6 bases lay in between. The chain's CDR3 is CASSLAGYGYTF. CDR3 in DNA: TGTGCCAGCAGTTTGGCAGGCTATGGCTACACCTTC.

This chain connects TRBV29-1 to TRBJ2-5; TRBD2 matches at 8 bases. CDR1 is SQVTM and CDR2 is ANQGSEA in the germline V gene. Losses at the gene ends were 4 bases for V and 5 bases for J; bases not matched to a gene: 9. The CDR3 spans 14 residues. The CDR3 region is CSVVGLENGETQYF. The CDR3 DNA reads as TGCAGCGTTGTGGGACTAGAGAATGGGGAGACCCAGTACTTC.

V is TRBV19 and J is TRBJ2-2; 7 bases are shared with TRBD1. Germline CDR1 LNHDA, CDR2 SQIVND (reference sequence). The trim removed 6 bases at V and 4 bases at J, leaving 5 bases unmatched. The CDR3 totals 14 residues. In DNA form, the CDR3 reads TGTGCCAGTAGGGAGGCAGGGGGCACCGGGGAGCTGTTTTTT. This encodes CASREAGGTGELFF.

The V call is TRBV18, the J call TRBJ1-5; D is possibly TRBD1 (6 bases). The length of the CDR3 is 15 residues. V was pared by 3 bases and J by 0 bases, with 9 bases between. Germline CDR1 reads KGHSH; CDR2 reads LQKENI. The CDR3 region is CASSPDSYSNQPQHF. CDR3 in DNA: TGTGCCAGCTCACCGGACAGTTATAGCAATCAGCCCCAGCATTTT.

The CDR3 nucleotides read TGTGCCTGGAGCCCCCTCCGGTTAGGAGGAGGCAATCAGCCCCAGCATTTT. It is translated as CAWSPLRLGGGNQPQHF. The rearrangement joins TRBV30 to TRBJ1-5, with D hard to call. The CDR3 consists of 17 residues. V shed 3 bases and J shed 2 bases, with 20 bases lying between them. Germline V CDR1 and CDR2: GTSNPN, SVGIG (reference sequence).

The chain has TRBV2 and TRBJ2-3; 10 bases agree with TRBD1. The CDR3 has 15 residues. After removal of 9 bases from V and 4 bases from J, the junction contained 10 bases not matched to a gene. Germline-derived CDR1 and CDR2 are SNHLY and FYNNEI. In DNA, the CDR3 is TGTGCCAGTCTGATGTCGACAGGGGGCGCAGATACGCAGTATTTT. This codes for CASLMSTGGADTQYF.